This record concerns one T cell receptor (beta chain) sequence. This sample is drawn from a study of PD-L1 blockade in urothelial cancer. At the level of the study: Median T cell yield per blood sample was over 140,000 cells.

The CDR3 is 15 amino acids. Trimming took 3 bases from V and 1 from J, leaving 13 bases between them. Germline lookup yields CDR1 MNHEY and CDR2 SMNVEV (reference sequence). Repertoires were generated with immunoSEQ multiplex PCR, while TCRdb's copy carries only in-frame clones and drops some. This repertoire shows about 39,000 clones, around 84% found once; its top ten account for roughly a tenth. Sample time point: peripheral blood 6 weeks after treatment start. This chain joins TRBV27 and TRBJ2-7, with D perhaps matching TRBD2 (6 bases). The sequences come from PBMCs, collected around atezolizumab (anti-PD-L1) treatment. The sequence was obtained from a man aged 35 to 55 with urothelial cancer. CDR3 sequence: CASSLEGEGSYEQYF. The DNA of the CDR3 is TGTGCCAGCAGTTTGGAGGGTGAGGGATCCTACGAGCAGTACTTC.